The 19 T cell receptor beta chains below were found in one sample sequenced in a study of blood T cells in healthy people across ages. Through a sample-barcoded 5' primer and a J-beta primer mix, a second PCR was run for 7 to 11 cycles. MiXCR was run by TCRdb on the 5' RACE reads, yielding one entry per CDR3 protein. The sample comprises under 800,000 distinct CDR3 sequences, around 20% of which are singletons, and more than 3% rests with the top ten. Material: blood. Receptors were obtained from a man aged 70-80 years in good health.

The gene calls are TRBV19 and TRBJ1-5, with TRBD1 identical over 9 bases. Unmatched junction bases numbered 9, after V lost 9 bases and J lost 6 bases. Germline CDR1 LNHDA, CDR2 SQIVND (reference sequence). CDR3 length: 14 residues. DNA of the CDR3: TGTGCCAGCCGGGGCGGGACAGGGTCTCAGCCCCAGCATTTT. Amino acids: CASRGGTGSQPQHF. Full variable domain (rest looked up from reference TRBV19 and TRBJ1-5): DGGITQSPKYLFRKEGQNVTLSCEQNLNHDAMYWYRQDPGQGLRLIYYSQIVNDFQKGDIAEGYSVSREKKESFPLTVTSAQKNPTAFYLCASRGGTGSQPQHFGDGTRLSIL.

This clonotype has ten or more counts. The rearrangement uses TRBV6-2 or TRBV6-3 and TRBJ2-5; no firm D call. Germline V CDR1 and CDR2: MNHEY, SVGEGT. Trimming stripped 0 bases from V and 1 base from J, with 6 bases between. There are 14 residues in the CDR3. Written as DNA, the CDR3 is TGTGCCAGCAGTTACTCTGGTGGCCAAGAGACCCAGTACTTC. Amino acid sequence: CASSYSGGQETQYF.

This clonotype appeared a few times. DNA for the CDR3: TGTGCCAGCAGCGATGGACTAGCGGAGAGCTACAATGAGCAGTTCTTC. This encodes CASSDGLAESYNEQFF. The rearrangement joins TRBV5-7 to TRBJ2-1, with 10 bases aligning to TRBD2. TRBV5-7 is filed as an ORF, its function uncertain. This CDR3 has 16 residues. Trimming at V came to 4 bases and at J to 3 bases, leaving 7 bases not matched to a gene.

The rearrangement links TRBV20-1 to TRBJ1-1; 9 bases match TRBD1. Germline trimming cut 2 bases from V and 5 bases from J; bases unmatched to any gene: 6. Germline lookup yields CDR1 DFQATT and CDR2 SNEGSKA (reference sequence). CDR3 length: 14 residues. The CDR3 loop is CSARPLGQGTEAFF. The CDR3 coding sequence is TGCAGTGCTAGACCCCTTGGACAGGGGACTGAAGCTTTCTTT.

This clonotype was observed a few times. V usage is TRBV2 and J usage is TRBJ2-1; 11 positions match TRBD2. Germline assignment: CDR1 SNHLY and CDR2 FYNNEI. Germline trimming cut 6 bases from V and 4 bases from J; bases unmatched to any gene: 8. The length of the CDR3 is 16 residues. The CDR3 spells CASREGGTSGYNEQFF. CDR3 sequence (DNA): TGTGCCAGCAGAGAGGGTGGGACTAGCGGTTACAATGAGCAGTTCTTC.

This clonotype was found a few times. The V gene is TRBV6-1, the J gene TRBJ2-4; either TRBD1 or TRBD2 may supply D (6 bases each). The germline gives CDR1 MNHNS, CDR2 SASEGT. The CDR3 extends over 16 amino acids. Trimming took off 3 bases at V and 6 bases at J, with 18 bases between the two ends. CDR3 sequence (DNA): TGTGCCAGCAGTGACAGCGACAGGACTATTGGAAACATTCAGTACTTC. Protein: CASSDSDRTIGNIQYF.

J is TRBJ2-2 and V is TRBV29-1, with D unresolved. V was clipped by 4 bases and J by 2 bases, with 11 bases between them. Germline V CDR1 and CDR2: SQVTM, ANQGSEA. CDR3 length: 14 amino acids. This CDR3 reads CSVVAEINTGELFF. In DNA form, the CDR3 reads TGCAGCGTTGTAGCCGAGATCAACACCGGGGAGCTGTTTTTT.

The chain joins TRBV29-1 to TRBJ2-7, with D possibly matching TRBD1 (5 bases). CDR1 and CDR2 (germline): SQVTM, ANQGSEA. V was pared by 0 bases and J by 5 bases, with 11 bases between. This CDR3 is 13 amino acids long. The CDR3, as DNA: TGCAGCGTTGAAGATAGACAGCTGGACGAGCAGTACTTC. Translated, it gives CSVEDRQLDEQYF.

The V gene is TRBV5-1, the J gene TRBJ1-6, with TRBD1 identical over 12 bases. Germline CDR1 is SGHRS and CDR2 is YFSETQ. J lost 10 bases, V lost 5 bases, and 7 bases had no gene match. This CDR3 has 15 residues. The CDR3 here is CASSYRDRGRSPLHF. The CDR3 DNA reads TGCGCCAGCAGTTACCGGGACAGGGGGCGATCACCCCTCCACTTT.

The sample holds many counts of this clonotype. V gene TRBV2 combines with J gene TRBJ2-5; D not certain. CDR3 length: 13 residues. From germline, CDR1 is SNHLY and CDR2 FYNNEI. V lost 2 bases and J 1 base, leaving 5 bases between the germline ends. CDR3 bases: TGTGCCAGCAGTGAAAACACCCAAGAGACCCAGTACTTC. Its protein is CASSENTQETQYF.

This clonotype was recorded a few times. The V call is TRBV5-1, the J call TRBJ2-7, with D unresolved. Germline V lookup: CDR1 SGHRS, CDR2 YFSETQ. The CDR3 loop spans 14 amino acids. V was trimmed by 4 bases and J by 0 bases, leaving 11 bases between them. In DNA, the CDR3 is TGCGCCAGCAGCACGGAAATTACCTCCTACGAGCAGTACTTC. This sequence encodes CASSTEITSYEQYF.

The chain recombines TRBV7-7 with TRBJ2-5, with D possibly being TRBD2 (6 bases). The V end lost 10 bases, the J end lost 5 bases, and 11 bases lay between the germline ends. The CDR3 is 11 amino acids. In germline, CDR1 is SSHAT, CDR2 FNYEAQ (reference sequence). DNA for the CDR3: TGTGCCACCCTGGCGGGGGAGACCCAGTACTTC. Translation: CATLAGETQYF.

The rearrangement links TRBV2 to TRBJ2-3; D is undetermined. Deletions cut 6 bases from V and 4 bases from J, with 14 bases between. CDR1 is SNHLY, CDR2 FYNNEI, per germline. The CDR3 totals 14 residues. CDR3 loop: CASSPLPYADTQYF. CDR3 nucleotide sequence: TGTGCCAGCAGCCCCCTGCCGTATGCAGATACGCAGTATTTT.

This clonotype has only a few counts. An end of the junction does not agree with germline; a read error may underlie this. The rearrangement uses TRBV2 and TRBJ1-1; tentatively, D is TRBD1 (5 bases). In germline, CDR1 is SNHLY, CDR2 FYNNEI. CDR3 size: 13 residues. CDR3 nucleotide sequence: TGTGCCTGCAGTGTCGGGGGTAGGACTGAAGCTTTCTTT. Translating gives CACSVGGRTEAFF.

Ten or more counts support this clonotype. CDR3 DNA sequence: TGTGCCAGCTCCCCAGACACAGATACGCAGTATTTT. Its translation is CASSPDTDTQYF. The rearrangement uses TRBV18 and TRBJ2-3; no clear D gene. This CDR3 comprises 12 residues. Trimming cost V 6 bases and J 2 bases, with 6 bases left between them. From germline, CDR1 is KGHSH and CDR2 LQKENI.

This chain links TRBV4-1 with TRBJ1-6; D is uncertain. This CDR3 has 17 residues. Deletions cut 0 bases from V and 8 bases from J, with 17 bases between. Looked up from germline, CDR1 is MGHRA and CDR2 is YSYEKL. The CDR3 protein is CASSQDADGIVDSPLHF. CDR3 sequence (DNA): TGCGCCAGCAGCCAAGATGCTGACGGAATAGTAGATTCACCCCTCCACTTT.

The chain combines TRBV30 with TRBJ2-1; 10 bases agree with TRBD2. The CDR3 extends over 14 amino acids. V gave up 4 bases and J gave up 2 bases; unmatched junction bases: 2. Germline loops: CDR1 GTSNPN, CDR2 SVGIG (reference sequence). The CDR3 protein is CAWTSGSPYNEQFF. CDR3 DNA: TGTGCCTGGACTAGCGGGAGCCCCTACAATGAGCAGTTCTTC.

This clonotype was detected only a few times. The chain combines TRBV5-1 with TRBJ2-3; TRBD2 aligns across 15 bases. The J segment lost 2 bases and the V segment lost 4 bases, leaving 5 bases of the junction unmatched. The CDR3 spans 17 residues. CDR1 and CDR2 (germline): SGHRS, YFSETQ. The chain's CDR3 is CASSTGLAGGPTDTQYF. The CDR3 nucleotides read TGCGCCAGCAGCACCGGACTAGCGGGAGGGCCCACAGATACGCAGTATTTT.

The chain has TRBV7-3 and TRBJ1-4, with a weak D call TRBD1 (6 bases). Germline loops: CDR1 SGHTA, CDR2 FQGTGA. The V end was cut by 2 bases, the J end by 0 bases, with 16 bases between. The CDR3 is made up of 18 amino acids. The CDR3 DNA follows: TGTGCCAGCAGCTTACCAGGGGTTAGGTCATCAACTAATGAAAAACTGTTTTTT. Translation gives CASSLPGVRSSTNEKLFF. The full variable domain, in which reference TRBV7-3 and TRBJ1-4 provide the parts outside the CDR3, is GAGVSQTPSNKVTEKGKYVELRCDPISGHTALYWYRQSLGQGPEFLIYFQGTGAADDSGLPNDRFFAVRPEGSVSTLKIQRTERGDSAVYLCASSLPGVRSSTNEKLFFGSGTQLSVL.